One sample yielded the 25 T cell receptor beta chains listed below, sequenced in a study of blood T cell repertoires in COVID-19. Libraries were prepared by immunoSEQ multiplex PCR; TCRdb keeps only in-frame clonotypes and omits some of them. The sample lists 330,000 or so clones, about 92% occurring once. The sample was PBMCs or T cells enriched from blood (not recorded which). Source of these receptors: a woman between 25 and 40 years old who had recovered from COVID-19.

This chain connects TRBV7-9 to TRBJ2-3; 7 positions match TRBD1. The CDR3 is 16 residues long. CDR1 and CDR2 from the germline V gene are SEHNR and FQNEAQ (reference sequence). With V trimmed by 8 bases and J by 0 bases, 11 bases remained unmatched. In DNA form, the CDR3 reads TGTGCCAGCGGCCAATCCGGGACAGTTAGCACAGATACGCAGTATTTT. Translation gives CASGQSGTVSTDTQYF.

The genes are TRBV7-6 and TRBJ2-5; 7 bases match TRBD2. The germline CDR1 and CDR2 sequences are SGHVS and FNYEAQ. The ends lost 5 bases at V and 4 bases at J; junction bases unmatched: 13. The CDR3 consists of 16 residues. CDR3 nucleotide sequence: TGTGCCAGCAGCCCGAGGACTAGTCTTGTGCGAGAGACCCAGTACTTC. Protein: CASSPRTSLVRETQYF.

V gene TRBV7-2 combines with J gene TRBJ2-1, with 7 nucleotides matching TRBD2. The germline CDR1 and CDR2 sequences are SGHTA and FQGNSA. V gave up 8 bases and J gave up 6 bases; unmatched junction bases: 1. The CDR3 runs to 11 residues. The CDR3 loop reads CASRGGNEQFF. For the CDR3, the DNA is TGTGCCAGCCGCGGGGGCAATGAGCAGTTCTTC. The full variable domain, rest sourced from reference TRBV7-2 and TRBJ2-1, is GAGVSQSPSNKVTEKGKDVELRCDPISGHTALYWYRQSLGQGLEFLIYFQGNSAPDKSGLPSDRFSAERTGGSVSTLTIQRTQQEDSAVYLCASRGGNEQFFGPGTRLTVL.

In its sample, this clone was seen once. The J gene is TRBJ1-2, the V gene TRBV3-1 (or the pseudogene TRBV3-2); TRBD1 matches 7 bases. This CDR3 has 15 residues. J was trimmed by 4 bases and V by 6 bases; bases with no gene match: 11. CDR1 LGHDT and CDR2 YNNKEL come from the germline V gene (reference sequence). This chain's CDR3 is CASSLRGAGGYGYTF. The CDR3 nucleotides read TGTGCCAGCAGTCTGAGGGGGGCAGGGGGCTATGGCTACACCTTC.

V and J are TRBV7-3 and TRBJ2-1; 7 bases align to TRBD2. V was pared by 2 bases and J by 6 bases, with 1 base of the junction left unmatched. Per germline, CDR1 SGHTA and CDR2 FQGTGA. The length of the CDR3 is 13 residues. The DNA of the CDR3 is TGTGCCAGCAGCTTAGGACTAGGCAATGAGCAGTTCTTC. As protein: CASSLGLGNEQFF.

J is TRBJ1-3 and V is TRBV30; D possibly corresponds to TRBD1 (6 bases). V dropped 5 bases and J dropped 0 bases, with 11 bases sitting between them. There are 14 residues in the CDR3. Germline V gene lookup returns CDR1 GTSNPN and CDR2 SVGIG (reference sequence). The CDR3 protein is CAWDRSVSGNTIYF. DNA for the CDR3: TGTGCCTGGGACAGGAGCGTCTCTGGAAACACCATATATTTT.

CDR3 sequence: CASSVRDRGTNYGYTF. The CDR3 DNA reads as TGTGCCAGCAGTGTCCGGGACAGGGGGACTAACTATGGCTACACCTTC. This chain joins TRBV28 and TRBJ1-2, with 11 nucleotides matching TRBD1. The CDR3 consists of 16 residues. Losses at the gene ends were 5 bases for V and 0 bases for J; bases not matched to a gene: 5. Germline values: CDR1 MDHEN, CDR2 SYDVKM.

This clone has a single count. The rearrangement uses TRBV11-2 and TRBJ2-2, with D possibly matching TRBD1 (6 bases). Germline values: CDR1 SGHAT, CDR2 FQNNGV. Trimming took 2 bases from V and 5 from J, leaving 9 bases between them. The CDR3 contains 14 residues. In DNA, the CDR3 is TGTGCCAGCAGCTTACAGGGGATGACCGGGGAGCTGTTTTTT. Its protein product is CASSLQGMTGELFF.

Written as DNA, the CDR3 is TGTGCCAGCAGCTTAGAACTAGCGGGAGGGCCAACCGGGGAGCTGTTTTTT. As protein: CASSLELAGGPTGELFF. V usage is TRBV11-2 and J usage is TRBJ2-2, with 13 positions matching TRBD2. The length of the CDR3 is 17 residues. V lost 0 bases to trimming and J lost 5 bases; unmatched junction nucleotides: 3. CDR1 and CDR2 from the germline V gene are SGHAT and FQNNGV.

The chain employs TRBV5-5 and TRBJ2-6, with 11 bases matching TRBD1. CDR3 length equals 20 residues. Trimming removed 0 bases from V and 3 bases from J; junction bases left unmatched: 11. Germline CDR1 SGHKS, CDR2 YYEKEE (reference sequence). CDR3 region: CASSLVGLTDRGRGANVLTF. The CDR3, as DNA: TGTGCCAGCAGCTTGGTTGGGCTAACGGACAGGGGGCGTGGGGCCAACGTCCTGACTTTC.

The gene calls are TRBV9 and TRBJ2-7, with D maybe TRBD2 (6 bases). CDR3 length equals 14 residues. V shed 3 bases and J shed 2 bases, with 12 bases lying between them. Germline V CDR1 and CDR2: SGDLS, YYNGEE. The DNA of the CDR3 is TGTGCCAGCAGCGCCCGACTAGACCCCTACGAGCAGTACTTC. This translates into CASSARLDPYEQYF.

This chain connects TRBV5-5 to TRBJ1-6; 10 positions match TRBD1. Germline assignment: CDR1 SGHKS and CDR2 YYEKEE (reference sequence). V shed 0 bases, J shed 11 bases, and the junction held 8 bases outside the gene matches. The CDR3 runs to 16 residues. The CDR3, as DNA: TGTGCCAGCAGCTTGGCCCCGACAGGGGGCAGGGCACCCCTCCACTTT. It translates to CASSLAPTGGRAPLHF.

The gene calls are TRBV9 and TRBJ1-3; 9 bases match TRBD1. V shed 8 bases and J 3 bases; nucleotides not matched to a gene: 9. Germline CDR1 reads SGDLS; CDR2 reads YYNGEE. The length of the CDR3 is 15 residues. The CDR3, as DNA: TGTGCCAGTCGGCCCACAGGGGGCCATGGAAACACCATATATTTT. Protein product: CASRPTGGHGNTIYF.

This clone was detected once. The rearrangement joins TRBV2 to TRBJ2-3, with a possible D match to TRBD1 (5 bases). This CDR3 contains 15 residues. Germline CDR1 is SNHLY and CDR2 is FYNNEI. V was trimmed by 3 bases and J by 0 bases, leaving 10 bases between them. The CDR3 is CASSDSQGSTDTQYF. As DNA, the CDR3 is TGTGCCAGCAGTGATTCCCAGGGTAGCACAGATACGCAGTATTTT.

This chain connects TRBV19 to TRBJ2-2, with 9 bases that match TRBD1. The CDR3 has 17 amino acids. Germline V lookup: CDR1 LNHDA, CDR2 SQIVND (reference sequence). V was clipped by 6 bases and J by 0 bases; unmatched bases: 8. The DNA of the CDR3 is TGTGCCAGTAGACTAAGGACAGGGGACGCGAACACCGGGGAGCTGTTTTTT. Translated: CASRLRTGDANTGELFF.

The gene calls are TRBV6-2 or TRBV6-3 and TRBJ2-3, with 8 bases fitting TRBD2. V was clipped by 0 bases and J by 0 bases; unmatched bases: 14. Germline V gene lookup returns CDR1 MNHEY and CDR2 SVGEGT. This CDR3 is built from 20 residues. CDR3 sequence (DNA): TGTGCCAGCAGTTACTCGATAGCGGGGTCATTACCGTCTAGCACAGATACGCAGTATTTT. This translates into CASSYSIAGSLPSSTDTQYF.

This clone is a singleton in its sample. This rearrangement joins TRBV5-6 to TRBJ1-2, with D perhaps matching TRBD1 (5 bases). The germline CDR1 and CDR2 sequences are SGHDT and YYEEEE. This CDR3 is built from 15 residues. The V and J ends lost 1 base and 3 bases respectively, with 13 bases between them. CDR3 loop: CASSLSAGGYYGYTF. DNA for the CDR3: TGTGCCAGCAGCTTGAGTGCCGGGGGGTACTATGGCTACACCTTC.

The J gene is TRBJ2-5, the V gene TRBV7-2; TRBD1 is a possible D gene (6 bases). V dropped 3 bases and J dropped 5 bases, with 19 bases sitting between them. CDR1 and CDR2 from the germline V gene are SGHTA and FQGNSA. CDR3 length: 16 amino acids. CDR3 sequence: CASSFQTGSARETQYF. DNA for the CDR3: TGTGCCAGCAGCTTCCAGACAGGTTCAGCTAGGGAGACCCAGTACTTC. The full variable domain, in which reference TRBV7-2 and TRBJ2-5 provide the parts outside the CDR3, is GAGVSQSPSNKVTEKGKDVELRCDPISGHTALYWYRQSLGQGLEFLIYFQGNSAPDKSGLPSDRFSAERTGGSVSTLTIQRTQQEDSAVYLCASSFQTGSARETQYFGPGTRLLVL.

This clone has a single count. This chain joins TRBV10-3 and TRBJ2-1, with TRBD2 as a possible D gene (6 bases). CDR3 length equals 16 residues. From germline, CDR1 is ENHRY and CDR2 SYGVKD. Trimming cost V 4 bases and J 0 bases, with 13 bases left between them. The CDR3, as DNA: TGTGCCATCAGTGCGGCGGGAACCGGCTCCTACAATGAGCAGTTCTTC. Its translation: CAISAAGTGSYNEQFF.

V usage is TRBV24-1 and J usage is TRBJ1-2, with TRBD1 identical over 7 bases. CDR3 length: 14 residues. Germline loops: CDR1 KGHDR, CDR2 SFDVKD. Trimming at V came to 3 bases and at J to 3 bases, leaving 3 bases not matched to a gene. CDR3 sequence (DNA): TGTGCCACCAGTGATAGACAGGGATACTATGGCTACACCTTC. Amino acids: CATSDRQGYYGYTF.

The chain has TRBV5-1 and TRBJ1-6; D is unresolved. This CDR3 is built from 13 residues. The V gene lost 3 bases and the J gene lost 11 bases, with 12 bases spanning the gap. Germline V lookup: CDR1 SGHRS, CDR2 YFSETQ. The CDR3 reads CASSYDRGTPLHF. The CDR3 DNA reads TGCGCCAGCAGCTACGACCGGGGTACACCCCTCCACTTT.

J is TRBJ1-3 and V is TRBV7-6; D unresolved. The germline V and J ends were trimmed by 6 bases and 2 bases, with 8 bases remaining between them. This CDR3 has 13 residues. Germline CDR1 is SGHVS and CDR2 is FNYEAQ. CDR3 sequence (DNA): TGTGCCAGCAGTAGGGAGGCTGGAAACACCATATATTTT. This translates into CASSREAGNTIYF.

The rearrangement joins TRBV19 to TRBJ1-1; TRBD1 aligns across 11 bases. CDR1 and CDR2 (germline): LNHDA, SQIVND (reference sequence). The CDR3 is made up of 15 amino acids. With V trimmed by 9 bases and J by 6 bases, 12 bases remained unmatched. The CDR3 nucleotides are TGTGCCAGCCGGGACAGGGGGTCCAAAACCGCTGAAGCTTTCTTT. Protein product: CASRDRGSKTAEAFF.

The chain couples TRBV19 to TRBJ2-6; 10 nucleotides line up with TRBD1. Trimming at V came to 6 bases and at J to 0 bases, leaving 8 bases not matched to a gene. The CDR3 contains 18 residues. From germline, CDR1 is LNHDA and CDR2 SQIVND (reference sequence). CDR3 sequence (DNA): TGTGCCAGTAGAGTTCCGGGACAGGGGTCCTCTGGGGCCAACGTCCTGACTTTC. This codes for CASRVPGQGSSGANVLTF.

This clone has only one observation. The chain uses TRBV12-3 or TRBV12-4 and TRBJ2-7; TRBD1 is a possible D gene (5 bases). The CDR3 covers 13 residues. Trimming removed 5 bases from V and 3 bases from J, with 11 bases in between. The CDR3 nucleotides read TGTGCCAGCAGTCCCAGGGTGATCTACGAGCAGTACTTC. Its translation: CASSPRVIYEQYF.